The 12 T cell receptor beta chains below come from one sample, sequenced in a study of blood T cell repertoires in COVID-19. This table comes from immunoSEQ multiplex PCR, and its TCRdb copy is limited to in-frame clones, with some not included. The table records about 84,000 clones, over 70% of them present only once. The sample consisted of peripheral blood. The source is a man aged 80 or over with active or convalescent COVID-19.

This chain links TRBV2 with TRBJ2-3, with 8 bases lining up with TRBD2. Germline-derived CDR1 and CDR2 are SNHLY and FYNNEI. This CDR3 spans 15 amino acids. V lost 4 bases, J lost 2 bases, and 5 bases stayed unmatched. The CDR3 DNA follows: TGTGCCAGCAGTGTTAGCGGGGCACCCACAGATACGCAGTATTTT. It codes for CASSVSGAPTDTQYF.

V is TRBV7-6 and J is TRBJ2-7; 9 nucleotides align to TRBD2. CDR1 is SGHVS and CDR2 is FNYEAQ in the germline V gene. V trimming: 5 bases; J trimming: 3 bases; junction bases outside the gene matches: 8. The CDR3 length is 15 residues. CDR3 loop: CASSLGGTSFYEQYF. CDR3 nucleotides: TGTGCCAGCAGCCTAGGGGGGACTAGCTTCTACGAGCAGTACTTC.

This clone occurred once. V usage is TRBV30 and J usage is TRBJ1-5, with 7 bases identical to TRBD1. The CDR3 spans 14 residues. CDR1 is GTSNPN, CDR2 SVGIG, per germline (reference sequence). V shed 2 bases and J 5 bases; nucleotides not matched to a gene: 6. The CDR3 DNA follows: TGTGCCTGGAGTCGACAGGGTGGGCATCAGCCCCAGCATTTT. Its translation: CAWSRQGGHQPQHF.

This sequence joins TRBV19 and TRBJ2-6, with 7 bases lining up with TRBD1. V was pared by 0 bases and J by 1 base, with 12 bases of the junction left unmatched. Germline V gene data show CDR1 as LNHDA and CDR2 as SQIVND (reference sequence). The CDR3 length is 20 residues. This CDR3 reads CASSIDLLGQGVSGANVLTF. CDR3 in DNA: TGTGCCAGTAGTATAGATCTATTGGGCCAGGGGGTGTCTGGGGCCAACGTCCTGACTTTC.

The chain combines TRBV7-9 with TRBJ2-5; a weak D match, TRBD2 (5 bases). V was shortened by 0 bases and J by 1 base, with 9 bases between the two germline ends. This CDR3 is built from 15 residues. Germline CDR1 reads SEHNR; CDR2 reads FQNEAQ (reference sequence). CDR3 sequence (DNA): TGTGCCAGCAGCTTAGCCCCGGGGTTCCAAGAGACCCAGTACTTC. It is translated as CASSLAPGFQETQYF.

The gene calls are TRBV3-1 (or the pseudogene TRBV3-2) and TRBJ1-4; a possible D gene is TRBD1 (5 bases). Trimming took off 3 bases at V and 5 bases at J, with 16 bases between the two ends. This CDR3 is 16 amino acids long. Germline values: CDR1 LGHDT, CDR2 YNNKEL (reference sequence). CDR3 sequence reads: CASSQYTGQGNEKLFF. The CDR3, as DNA: TGTGCCAGCAGCCAGTATACAGGCCAAGGAAATGAAAAACTGTTTTTT.

The chain links TRBV9 to TRBJ1-2; 12 nucleotides align to TRBD1. The CDR3 has 18 amino acids. Germline assignment: CDR1 SGDLS and CDR2 YYNGEE. V gave up 2 bases and J gave up 1 base; unmatched junction bases: 9. The CDR3 bases are TGTGCCAGCAGCGTTACCGGGACAGGGGGCGCGATTAACTATGGCTACACCTTC. Amino acids: CASSVTGTGGAINYGYTF.

This clone has only one observation. The V and J genes are TRBV20-1 and TRBJ2-5; D uncertain. The length of the CDR3 is 11 residues. Trimming took 7 bases from V and 7 from J, leaving 13 bases between them. Germline CDR1 reads DFQATT; CDR2 reads SNEGSKA (reference sequence). The CDR3 DNA sequence: TGCAGTGTTCTAGATTACGGGACCCAGTACTTC. This sequence encodes CSVLDYGTQYF.

This sequence joins TRBV6-2 or TRBV6-3 and TRBJ2-2; TRBD1 matches at 7 bases. This CDR3 spans 16 amino acids. Trimming cost V 4 bases and J 5 bases; bases outside gene matches: 10. Germline V gene lookup returns CDR1 MNHEY and CDR2 SVGEGT. Here the CDR3 reads CASSFSRSRGTGELFF. The CDR3 DNA is TGTGCCAGCAGTTTCTCCCGATCCAGGGGGACCGGGGAGCTGTTTTTT.

The gene calls are TRBV6-5 and TRBJ1-5; a weak D match, TRBD1 (6 bases). V lost 6 bases and J lost 8, with 14 bases in between. Germline loops: CDR1 MNHEY, CDR2 SVGAGI. There are 13 residues in the CDR3. The CDR3 region has the DNA TGTGCCAGCAGCTCCACAGGGAGGGAGCCCCAGCATTTT. Its protein product is CASSSTGREPQHF.

The V gene is TRBV19, the J gene TRBJ2-7; tentative D call: TRBD2 (6 bases). The CDR3 has 15 amino acids. Germline CDR1 and CDR2: LNHDA and SQIVND (reference sequence). V dropped 4 bases and J dropped 0 bases, with 13 bases sitting between them. The CDR3 sequence: CASSSRLGPSYEQYF. The CDR3 DNA reads TGTGCCAGTAGTAGTAGACTAGGCCCCTCCTACGAGCAGTACTTC.

This clone was counted once. The genes are TRBV18 and TRBJ1-3; D is unclear. Germline loops: CDR1 KGHSH, CDR2 LQKENI. V dropped 2 bases and J dropped 0 bases, with 8 bases sitting between them. The CDR3 has 15 amino acids. CDR3 region: CASSPSEGSGNTIYF. The CDR3 DNA reads as TGTGCCAGCTCACCATCGGAGGGCTCTGGAAACACCATATATTTT.